The T cell receptor beta chain described here comes from a study of Graves' ophthalmopathy and Graves' hyperthyroidism. Background on the study: Ahead of any treatment, peripheral blood was obtained at the initial diagnosis.

The authors amplified TCR beta CDR3 regions, and they did so from RNA transcripts for repertoire sequencing. The first round was an RT-PCR with HTBI primers, and the second round was a multiplex PCR. Each CDR3 protein is one row after TCRdb ran MiXCR on the multiplex PCR reads. Seen here are 300,000 to 400,000 distinct CDR3 sequences, under 20% observed once, and the top ten hold around an eighth. Overall study results and limits: A roughly 80% specificity and just under 90% sensitivity were achieved by a 13-signature model that separated ophthalmopathy from stable hyperthyroidism. Most thyroid-expanded clonotypes exceeding 0.001 frequency were also found in blood.

Germline CDR1 is ENHRY and CDR2 is SYGVKD. This CDR3 is 12 amino acids long. The V and J ends lost 4 bases and 2 bases respectively, with 5 bases between them. This clonotype came up a few times. Its antigen is as yet unknown. The sample comprised peripheral blood. This chain links TRBV10-3 with TRBJ2-5; no clear D gene. This TCR derives from an adult man with Graves' ophthalmopathy. The CDR3 nucleotides read TGTGCCATCAGTGGGGCACAAGAGACCCAGTACTTC. This sequence encodes CAISGAQETQYF.